The 7 T cell receptor beta chains given below trace back to one sample, sequenced in a study of blood T cell repertoires in COVID-19. The table came from immunoSEQ multiplex PCR; TCRdb's copy has only in-frame clones and leaves some out. There are just over 300,000 clones in the sample; roughly 90% occur only once, and about 8.9% lies in the top ten. Sequenced: PBMCs or T cells enriched from blood (not recorded which). All receptors come from a woman aged 18-30 years who had recovered from COVID-19.

The chain links TRBV20-1 to TRBJ1-5; D might be TRBD1 (6 bases). CDR1 and CDR2 from the germline V gene are DFQATT and SNEGSKA (reference sequence). V lost 3 bases to trimming and J lost 4 bases, with 10 bases between them. The CDR3 totals 13 residues. CDR3 in amino acids: CSASWGPNQPQHF. CDR3 nucleotides: TGCAGTGCTAGTTGGGGGCCGAATCAGCCCCAGCATTTT.

The table lists this clone with many counts. The J gene is TRBJ2-3, the V gene TRBV6-2 or TRBV6-3; 7 bases fit TRBD2. This CDR3 comprises 15 residues. Germline values: CDR1 MNHEY, CDR2 SVGEGT. After removal of 4 bases from V and 1 base from J, the junction contained 5 bases not matched to a gene. CDR3 DNA: TGTGCCAGCAGTTCCCGTCGGGGGGGCACAGATACGCAGTATTTT. It yields the protein CASSSRRGGTDTQYF.

The gene calls are TRBV7-9 and TRBJ2-1; 13 bases align to TRBD2. The ends lost 5 bases at V and 4 bases at J; junction bases unmatched: 8. There are 17 residues in the CDR3. Germline values: CDR1 SEHNR, CDR2 FQNEAQ (reference sequence). The CDR3 DNA sequence: TGTGCCAGCAGCATAACTAGCGGGGGGGCGTTTTACAATGAGCAGTTCTTC. It specifies CASSITSGGAFYNEQFF.

V and J are TRBV18 and TRBJ1-5, with 10 nucleotides matching TRBD1. Germline lookup yields CDR1 KGHSH and CDR2 LQKENI. The CDR3 extends over 14 amino acids. Trimming cost V 6 bases and J 5 bases; bases outside gene matches: 4. CDR3 region: CASSPGTGDQPQHF. In DNA, the CDR3 is TGTGCCAGCTCCCCCGGGACAGGGGATCAGCCCCAGCATTTT.

This chain joins TRBV6-1 and TRBJ1-2, with D possibly being TRBD1 (5 bases). Trimming removed 5 bases at V and 4 bases at J, with 17 bases between. Germline assignment: CDR1 MNHNS and CDR2 SASEGT. This CDR3 is 15 amino acids long. In nucleotides, the CDR3 is TGTGCCAGCAGTCTAGATATGACAGTTATCTATGGCTACACCTTC. It yields the protein CASSLDMTVIYGYTF.

The rearrangement links TRBV5-6 to TRBJ2-3; possible D gene TRBD1, 6 bases. Germline V gene sequence: CDR1 SGHDT, CDR2 YYEEEE. CDR3 length equals 14 residues. V dropped 1 base and J dropped 3 bases, with 9 bases sitting between them. CDR3: CASSLQGPTDTQYF. CDR3 DNA: TGTGCCAGCAGCTTGCAGGGGCCAACAGATACGCAGTATTTT.

This clone was counted once. The chain carries TRBV6-5 and TRBJ1-5; a weak D match, TRBD1 (5 bases). CDR3 length: 13 amino acids. Per germline, CDR1 MNHEY and CDR2 SVGAGI. V was cut by 2 bases and J by 5 bases, with 7 bases left in between. CDR3 bases: TGTGCCAGCAGTTACGGGACTCATCAGCCCCAGCATTTT. It specifies CASSYGTHQPQHF.